This T cell receptor beta chain was obtained from a study of blood T cell repertoires in COVID-19. About the research overall: The United States, Italy and Spain provided the acute and convalescent COVID-19 samples. PBMCs, B-cell-depleted T cells, or T cells were the source of the cDNA or gDNA that made up the material.

Participants came from roughly 23 US areas, aged about 18 to 89 years. Categorization into cohorts depended on clinical history that participants reported. Germline CDR1 SGDLS, CDR2 YYNGEE. V shed 1 base and J shed 10 bases, with 9 bases lying between them. The CDR3 covers 13 residues. With regard to this clone: The same CDR3 is also encoded by other DNA sequences in this sample.

Data came from immunoSEQ multiplex PCR; TCRdb stores just in-frame clones and leaves some out. Found here are about 360,000 clones, around 87% of them singletons; the top ten hold roughly 1.4%. This sequence joins TRBV9 and TRBJ1-6; D might be TRBD1 (5 bases). The origin of this receptor is a man aged 30 to 45 who had recovered from COVID-19. Sequences were obtained from PBMCs or T cells enriched from blood (not recorded which). The CDR3 loop is CASSVQGSSPLHF. CDR3 bases: TGTGCCAGCAGCGTACAGGGATCATCACCCCTCCACTTT.